The 20 T cell receptor beta chains listed next were all sequenced from one sample in a study of T cells in tuberculosis. Sorting used thawed, overnight-rested PBMC stained with anti-CD3, a viability dye and GMM-loaded CD1B tetramer. The lipid loaded on the CD1B tetramers was C32 glucose monomycolate from Rhodococcus equi. TCRdb's table, derived via immunoSEQ multiplex PCR, lists solely in-frame clones and lacks some. In the table there are about 54,000 clones, approximately 86% of which are singletons. The sequenced material came from CD1b-GMM tetramer-negative cells sorted from PBMCs. Every receptor here comes from an adult woman with latent tuberculosis.

This clone was recorded only once. The chain uses TRBV7-3 and TRBJ2-7; 13 nucleotides align to TRBD2. Germline CDR1 and CDR2: SGHTA and FQGTGA. Trimming at V came to 2 bases and at J to 4 bases, leaving 2 bases not matched to a gene. The length of the CDR3 is 15 residues. The CDR3 region has the DNA TGTGCCAGCAGCTTAGGACTAGCGGGGGTTTACGAGCAGTACTTC. Translation gives CASSLGLAGVYEQYF.

The V gene is TRBV5-3, the J gene TRBJ2-4; no clear D. Being an ORF, TRBV5-3 has a function that is uncertain. This CDR3 has 14 amino acids. Trimming stripped 0 bases from V and 3 bases from J, with 7 bases between. The CDR3 spells CARSLDGLKNIQYF. For the CDR3, the DNA is TGTGCCAGAAGCTTGGACGGTCTCAAAAACATTCAGTACTTC.

The V gene is TRBV27, the J gene TRBJ1-2; 11 nucleotides agree with TRBD1. The ends lost 2 bases at V and 10 bases at J; junction bases unmatched: 3. This CDR3 is built from 13 residues. Germline-derived CDR1 and CDR2 are MNHEY and SMNVEV (reference sequence). This CDR3 reads CASSLRDRGVYTF. The CDR3 nucleotides read TGTGCCAGCAGTTTACGGGACAGGGGGGTCTACACCTTC.

This clone was detected a few times. This chain connects TRBV6-4 to TRBJ2-3; 8 bases match TRBD1. Unmatched junction bases numbered 8, after V lost 6 bases and J lost 6 bases. The germline V gene encodes CDR1 MRHNA and CDR2 SNTAGT. There are 14 residues in the CDR3. CDR3 region: CASSGQGGGDTQYF. The CDR3 coding sequence is TGTGCCAGCAGCGGACAGGGCGGAGGGGATACGCAGTATTTT.

This clone was counted a single time. The rearrangement joins TRBV6-6 to TRBJ2-5; D is ambiguous. The germline V and J ends were trimmed by 0 bases and 3 bases, with 2 bases remaining between them. CDR1 and CDR2 (germline): MNHNY, SVGAGI (reference sequence). CDR3 length equals 12 residues. In nucleotides, the CDR3 is TGTGCCAGCAGTTACTCTAAAGAGACCCAGTACTTC. Residues: CASSYSKETQYF.

This chain uses TRBV2 with TRBJ1-1; no clear D gene. Germline values: CDR1 SNHLY, CDR2 FYNNEI. There are 12 residues in the CDR3. The V and J ends lost 1 base and 11 bases respectively, with 11 bases between them. As DNA, the CDR3 is TGTGCCAGCAGTGAAGACCCCGGGATGGCTTTCTTT. Its protein product is CASSEDPGMAFF.

This chain connects TRBV5-4 to TRBJ2-1, with TRBD2 matching 8 bases. V lost 0 bases and J lost 10; bases outside the gene matches: 9. Germline V lookup: CDR1 SGHNT, CDR2 YYREEE (reference sequence). This CDR3 spans 15 amino acids. As DNA, the CDR3 is TGTGCCAGCAGCTTGGACACTAAGGGCGGGGGGGAGCAGTTCTTC. Its translation is CASSLDTKGGGEQFF. The full variable domain, rest sourced from reference TRBV5-4 and TRBJ2-1, is ETGVTQSPTHLIKTRGQQVTLRCSSQSGHNTVSWYQQALGQGPQFIFQYYREEENGRGNFPPRFSGLQFPNYSSELNVNALELDDSALYLCASSLDTKGGGEQFFGPGTRLTVL.

The chain uses TRBV25-1 and TRBJ2-5, with D possibly matching TRBD1 (5 bases). This CDR3 comprises 15 residues. In germline, CDR1 is MGHDK, CDR2 SYGVNS. V lost 4 bases and J lost 5, with 17 bases in between. CDR3 in DNA: TGTGCCAGCAGTGGTCCCGCAGGGTGGGTGGAGACCCAGTACTTC. Translated: CASSGPAGWVETQYF.

The V gene is TRBV6-6, the J gene TRBJ2-5; D is perhaps TRBD2 (6 bases). The DNA end favors TRBJ2-7, so the J call may be wrong. Germline loops: CDR1 MNHNY, CDR2 SVGAGI (reference sequence). The CDR3 runs 14 residues. The CDR3 nucleotides are TGTGCCAGCAGTAGCGGGCCGAGCTCCTACGAGCAGTACTTC. Protein: CASSSGPSSYEQYF.

The chain uses TRBV9 and TRBJ1-2, with 12 bases lining up with TRBD1. Germline CDR1 SGDLS, CDR2 YYNGEE. Unmatched junction bases numbered 2, after V lost 5 bases and J lost 6 bases. The CDR3 extends over 13 amino acids. The CDR3 is CASRGQGAHGYTF. Written as DNA, the CDR3 is TGTGCCAGCAGGGGACAGGGGGCACATGGCTACACCTTC.

V usage is TRBV28 and J usage is TRBJ2-7; possibly TRBD2 for D (5 bases). Per germline, CDR1 MDHEN and CDR2 SYDVKM. The CDR3 extends over 13 amino acids. V lost 5 bases to trimming and J lost 7 bases, with 15 bases between them. DNA of the CDR3: TGTGCCAGCAGTGTGGGAGAGATCGGGGAGCAGTACTTC. It codes for CASSVGEIGEQYF.

This clone appeared a single time. The rearrangement joins TRBV7-9 to TRBJ2-1, with 8 bases lining up with TRBD2. V lost 5 bases to trimming and J lost 0 bases; unmatched junction nucleotides: 3. CDR3 length: 15 residues. Germline CDR1 SEHNR, CDR2 FQNEAQ (reference sequence). The CDR3 DNA follows: TGTGCCAGCAGCCGAAGCGGGAGCTCCTACAATGAGCAGTTCTTC. Amino acids: CASSRSGSSYNEQFF.

The chain uses TRBV7-9 and TRBJ1-2, with D possibly matching TRBD1 (5 bases). The CDR3 has 15 residues. Germline CDR1 and CDR2: SEHNR and FQNEAQ (reference sequence). The V end lost 1 base, the J end lost 4 bases, and 13 bases lay between the germline ends. CDR3 residues: CASSLDGEGSYGYTF. CDR3 nucleotides: TGTGCCAGCAGCTTAGATGGGGAGGGGAGCTATGGCTACACCTTC.

The chain couples TRBV4-3 to TRBJ1-2, with D unclear. V lost 0 bases to trimming and J lost 7 bases, with 18 bases between them. The CDR3 totals 16 residues. In germline, CDR1 is LGHNA, CDR2 YSLEER. Written as DNA, the CDR3 is TGCGCCAGCAGCCAAGATCCCCGCGCGGAGTACGGTGGCTACACCTTC. Amino acids: CASSQDPRAEYGGYTF.

V and J are TRBV6-5 and TRBJ2-2; a possible D gene is TRBD1 (5 bases). Deletions cut 6 bases from V and 3 bases from J, with 5 bases between. The CDR3 has 12 residues. Germline V lookup: CDR1 MNHEY, CDR2 SVGAGI. The CDR3 here is CASRGDTGELFF. CDR3 sequence (DNA): TGTGCCAGCAGAGGGGACACCGGGGAGCTGTTTTTT.

The V gene is TRBV4-3, the J gene TRBJ1-1; D unclear. This CDR3 comprises 13 residues. Germline assignment: CDR1 LGHNA and CDR2 YSLEER. V gave up 1 base and J gave up 1 base, with 4 bases separating them. The CDR3 loop reads CASSQAGNTEAFF. In nucleotides, the CDR3 is TGCGCCAGCAGCCAAGCCGGGAACACTGAAGCTTTCTTT.

This rearrangement joins TRBV27 to TRBJ2-7, with 13 bases aligning to TRBD2. This CDR3 comprises 14 residues. Trimming took 11 bases from V and 0 from J; bases not matched to a gene: 4. CDR1 is MNHEY and CDR2 is SMNVEV in the germline V gene (reference sequence). The CDR3 bases are TGTGCCTCCAGACTAGCGGGAGGCTCCTACGAGCAGTACTTC. This translates into CASRLAGGSYEQYF.

Written as DNA, the CDR3 is TGTGCTAGTGGTGCCAGACAGCATGAAGCTTTCTTT. Its translation: CASGARQHEAFF. V gene TRBV12-5 combines with J gene TRBJ1-1, with D possibly being TRBD1 (5 bases). This CDR3 spans 12 amino acids. CDR1 is LGHNT and CDR2 is FRNRAP in the germline V gene. V was cut by 5 bases and J by 7 bases, with 11 bases left in between.

This clone has only a few counts. This chain uses TRBV5-6 with TRBJ2-3, with 8 bases identical to TRBD1. V was clipped by 4 bases and J by 4 bases; unmatched bases: 14. Germline V gives CDR1 SGHDT, CDR2 YYEEEE. The length of the CDR3 is 17 residues. CDR3 bases: TGTGCCAGCAGCATCCCACGAGTGCAGGGGGCCCCAGATACGCAGTATTTT. Translating gives CASSIPRVQGAPDTQYF.

On this clone: Compared with germline, one end of the junction differs, possibly owing to a read error. This chain connects TRBV2 to TRBJ2-7; 9 bases align to TRBD2. CDR3 length: 16 residues. Looked up from germline, CDR1 is SNHLY and CDR2 is FYNNEI. The CDR3 nucleotides read TGTGCCAGCGGTGAAGGTTCTAGCGGGAACTCCTACGAGCAGTACTTC. It translates to CASGEGSSGNSYEQYF.